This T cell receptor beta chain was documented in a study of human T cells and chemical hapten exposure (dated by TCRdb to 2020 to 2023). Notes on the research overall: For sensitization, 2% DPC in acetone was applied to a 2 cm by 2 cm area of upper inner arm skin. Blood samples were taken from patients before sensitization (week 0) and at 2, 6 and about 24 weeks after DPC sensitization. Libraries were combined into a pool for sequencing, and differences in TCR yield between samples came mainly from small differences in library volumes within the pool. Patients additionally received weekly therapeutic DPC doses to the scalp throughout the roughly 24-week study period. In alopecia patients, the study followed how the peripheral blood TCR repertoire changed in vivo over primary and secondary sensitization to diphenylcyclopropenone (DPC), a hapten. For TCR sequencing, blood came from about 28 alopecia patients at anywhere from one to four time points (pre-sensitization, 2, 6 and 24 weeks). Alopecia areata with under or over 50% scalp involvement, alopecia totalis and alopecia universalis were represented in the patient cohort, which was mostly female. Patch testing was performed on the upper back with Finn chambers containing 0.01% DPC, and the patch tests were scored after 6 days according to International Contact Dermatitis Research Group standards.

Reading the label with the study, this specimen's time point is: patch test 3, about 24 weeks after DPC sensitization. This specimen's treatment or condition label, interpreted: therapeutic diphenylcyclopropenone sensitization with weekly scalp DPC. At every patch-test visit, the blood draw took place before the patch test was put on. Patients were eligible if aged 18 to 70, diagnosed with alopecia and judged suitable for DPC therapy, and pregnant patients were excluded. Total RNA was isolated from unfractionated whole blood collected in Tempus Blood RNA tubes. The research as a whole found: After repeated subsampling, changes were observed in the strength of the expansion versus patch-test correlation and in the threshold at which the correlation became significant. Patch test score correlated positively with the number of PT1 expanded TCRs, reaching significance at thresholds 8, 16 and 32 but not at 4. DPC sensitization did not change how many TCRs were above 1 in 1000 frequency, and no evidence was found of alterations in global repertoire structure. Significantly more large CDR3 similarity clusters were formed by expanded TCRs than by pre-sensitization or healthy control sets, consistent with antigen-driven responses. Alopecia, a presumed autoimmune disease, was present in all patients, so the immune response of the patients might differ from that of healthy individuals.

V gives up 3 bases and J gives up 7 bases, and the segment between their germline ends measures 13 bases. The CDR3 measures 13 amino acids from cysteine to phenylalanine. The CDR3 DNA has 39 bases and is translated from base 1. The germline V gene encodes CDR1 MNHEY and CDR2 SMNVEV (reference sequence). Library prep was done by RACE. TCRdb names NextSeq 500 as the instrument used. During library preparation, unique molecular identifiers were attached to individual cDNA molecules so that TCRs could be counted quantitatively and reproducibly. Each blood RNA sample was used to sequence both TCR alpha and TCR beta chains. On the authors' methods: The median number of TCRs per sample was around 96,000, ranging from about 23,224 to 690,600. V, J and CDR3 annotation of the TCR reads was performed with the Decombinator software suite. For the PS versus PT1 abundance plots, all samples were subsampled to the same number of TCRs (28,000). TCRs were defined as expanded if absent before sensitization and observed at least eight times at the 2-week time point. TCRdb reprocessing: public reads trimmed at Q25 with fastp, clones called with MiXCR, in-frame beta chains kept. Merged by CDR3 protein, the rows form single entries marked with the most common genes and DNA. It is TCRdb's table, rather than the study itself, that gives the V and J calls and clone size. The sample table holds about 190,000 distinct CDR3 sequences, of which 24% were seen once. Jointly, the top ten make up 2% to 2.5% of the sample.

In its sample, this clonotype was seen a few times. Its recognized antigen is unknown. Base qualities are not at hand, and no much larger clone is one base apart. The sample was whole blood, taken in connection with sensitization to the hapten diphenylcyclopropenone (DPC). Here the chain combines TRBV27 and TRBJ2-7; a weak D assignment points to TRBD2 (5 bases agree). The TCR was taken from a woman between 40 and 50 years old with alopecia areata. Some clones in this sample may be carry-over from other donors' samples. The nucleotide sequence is TGTGCCAGCAGTTTGAAACTAGAGATGGAGCAGTACTTC. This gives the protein CASSLKLEMEQYF.